This TCR beta chain was captured in a study of blood T cell repertoires in COVID-19. For the study at large: Acute and convalescent COVID-19 specimens originated in the United States, Italy and Spain.

Assay: immunoSEQ multiplex PCR; the TCRdb copy retains only in-frame clones and omits some. The sample lists 450,000 or so clones; around 91% were seen once. V shed 3 bases, J shed 6 bases, and the junction held 12 bases outside the gene matches. CDR1 MGHRA and CDR2 YSYEKL come from the germline V gene. This CDR3 has 17 amino acids. The sample comprised PBMCs or T cells enriched from blood (not recorded which). The V call is TRBV4-1, the J call TRBJ1-5; 9 bases fit TRBD1. The receptor was isolated from a man younger than 35 who had recovered from COVID-19. The CDR3 protein is CASSQPGTGLYPQPQHF. Here the CDR3 DNA reads TGCGCCAGCAGCCAGCCCGGGACAGGGTTATACCCTCAGCCCCAGCATTTT.